The 27 T cell receptor beta chains below all came from one sample that was sequenced in a study of blood T cell repertoires in COVID-19. Assay used: immunoSEQ multiplex PCR; TCRdb lists only in-frame clones, some missing. The sample has fewer than 250,000 clones, about 87% seen once; the top ten hold about 2.9%. Sequenced input: peripheral blood. These receptor sequences come from a man aged 60 to 75 with acute or convalescent COVID-19.

The CDR3 loop reads CASSQGRGPGANVLTF. The CDR3 DNA follows: TGCGCCAGCAGCCAAGGCAGGGGGCCTGGGGCCAACGTCCTGACTTTC. This rearrangement joins TRBV4-1 to TRBJ2-6, with TRBD1 identical over 8 bases. J gave up 2 bases and V 1 base, and 1 base lay outside the gene matches. CDR3 length: 16 residues. Germline CDR1 is MGHRA and CDR2 is YSYEKL.

This chain connects TRBV7-9 to TRBJ1-2, with 7 bases aligning to TRBD1. V shed 5 bases, J shed 5 bases, and the junction held 11 bases outside the gene matches. Germline loops: CDR1 SEHNR, CDR2 FQNEAQ (reference sequence). The CDR3 spans 15 residues. Here the CDR3 reads CASSPYQGQTYGYTF. CDR3 DNA sequence: TGTGCCAGCAGCCCCTACCAGGGACAGACATATGGCTACACCTTC.

J is TRBJ1-5 and V is TRBV2; D call uncertain. Trimming pared 3 bases from V and 7 bases from J, leaving 10 bases between. The CDR3 runs 13 residues. Per germline, CDR1 SNHLY and CDR2 FYNNEI. DNA for the CDR3: TGTGCCAGCAGTGAGGGCCTCTGGCAGCCCCAGCATTTT. This sequence encodes CASSEGLWQPQHF.

The chain employs TRBV5-1 and TRBJ1-5, with 10 bases fitting TRBD1. The CDR3 is 15 amino acids. The ends lost 3 bases at V and 5 bases at J; junction bases unmatched: 5. Germline V gene data show CDR1 as SGHRS and CDR2 as YFSETQ. The CDR3 region is CASSWGTGAHQPQHF. DNA of the CDR3: TGCGCCAGCAGCTGGGGGACAGGGGCACATCAGCCCCAGCATTTT.

The rearrangement joins TRBV3-1 (or the pseudogene TRBV3-2) to TRBJ1-3; D unclear. The CDR3 is made up of 15 amino acids. From germline, CDR1 is LGHDT and CDR2 YNNKEL (reference sequence). Between the trimmed V and J ends, which lost 3 bases and 0 bases, there was a span of 9 bases. The CDR3 DNA reads as TGTGCCAGCAGCCAGGAACAGATCTCTGGAAACACCATATATTTT. Amino acid sequence: CASSQEQISGNTIYF.

The CDR3 reads CASSGTASHWNTGELFF. The CDR3 nucleotides are TGCGCCAGCAGCGGGACAGCGAGCCATTGGAACACCGGGGAGCTGTTTTTT. The V and J genes are TRBV5-1 and TRBJ2-2, with 7 nucleotides matching TRBD1. Germline CDR1 and CDR2: SGHRS and YFSETQ. The CDR3 sequence is 17 residues long. The junction had 10 bases not matched to a gene; V was cut back by 4 bases and J by 1 base.

This rearrangement joins TRBV10-2 to TRBJ2-7; TRBD1 aligns across 9 bases. Germline V gene data show CDR1 as WSHSY and CDR2 as SAAADI. The CDR3 has 14 amino acids. J lost 1 base, V lost 7 bases, and 5 bases had no gene match. CDR3 sequence (DNA): TGCGCCAGCACGGGACAGGGCCGATCCTACGAGCAGTACTTC. Protein: CASTGQGRSYEQYF.

The V call is TRBV5-4, the J call TRBJ2-7; D perhaps matches TRBD1 (6 bases). This CDR3 comprises 16 residues. Trimming removed 0 bases at V and 6 bases at J, with 19 bases between. Germline CDR1 SGHNT, CDR2 YYREEE (reference sequence). The CDR3: CASSLEGTRGRGEQYF. The DNA for the CDR3 is TGTGCCAGCAGCTTGGAGGGGACCAGGGGCCGGGGCGAGCAGTACTTC.

This clone was recorded a few times. This chain links TRBV2 with TRBJ1-1, with D unclear. This CDR3 spans 12 amino acids. The germline V gene has CDR1 SNHLY and CDR2 FYNNEI. V gave up 7 bases and J gave up 8 bases, with 14 bases separating them. The CDR3 protein is CASNARLAEAFF. In DNA, the CDR3 is TGTGCCAGCAACGCGCGCTTAGCGGAAGCTTTCTTT. The full variable domain, completed using reference TRBV2 and TRBJ1-1, is EPEVTQTPSHQVTQMGQEVILRCVPISNHLYFYWYRQILGQKVEFLVSFYNNEISEKSEIFDDQFSVERPDGSNFTLKIRSTKLEDSAMYFCASNARLAEAFFGQGTRLTVV.

The chain has TRBV19 and TRBJ2-3; perhaps TRBD2 as D (6 bases). The CDR3 is 13 amino acids. Germline V lookup: CDR1 LNHDA, CDR2 SQIVND (reference sequence). V was pared by 6 bases and J by 4 bases, with 11 bases between. CDR3 loop: CASRGGVADTQYF. Written as DNA, the CDR3 is TGTGCCAGTAGGGGGGGAGTGGCAGATACGCAGTATTTT.

This chain links TRBV10-3 with TRBJ1-2; weak D call: TRBD1 (5 bases). The V gene lost 7 bases and the J gene lost 11 bases, with 17 bases spanning the gap. CDR3 length equals 12 residues. CDR1 is ENHRY, CDR2 SYGVKD, per germline. The CDR3 region has the DNA TGTGCCATCATGCAGGGCAAGGGAGGGTACACCTTC. Its translation: CAIMQGKGGYTF.

The chain carries TRBV18 and TRBJ2-7; TRBD1 is a possible D gene (6 bases). Germline V gene lookup returns CDR1 KGHSH and CDR2 LQKENI. Trimming removed 3 bases from V and 0 bases from J, with 15 bases in between. This CDR3 has 16 amino acids. The CDR3 DNA is TGTGCCAGCTCACCTCAGGGGCCTATGAGCTCCTACGAGCAGTACTTC. Its translation is CASSPQGPMSSYEQYF.

V and J are TRBV27 and TRBJ2-7, with D perhaps matching TRBD1 (7 bases). The V end lost 6 bases, the J end lost 3 bases, and 27 bases lay between the germline ends. CDR1 is MNHEY, CDR2 SMNVEV, per germline (reference sequence). The length of the CDR3 is 18 residues. The chain's CDR3 is CASSARKTGTFGDYEQYF. The CDR3 nucleotides read TGTGCCAGCAGCGCCCGGAAGACAGGGACTTTCGGTGACTACGAGCAGTACTTC.

This clone occurred once. The chain couples TRBV2 to TRBJ1-1; the D gene is possibly TRBD1 (6 bases). This CDR3 is 15 amino acids long. Trimming removed 7 bases at V and 4 bases at J, with 19 bases between. Germline CDR1 SNHLY, CDR2 FYNNEI. For the CDR3, the DNA is TGTGCCAGCACCCCCTGGGGGGGCGCTTTCACTGAAGCTTTCTTT. Translating it yields CASTPWGGAFTEAFF.

CDR3 sequence (DNA): TGTGCCAGCTCACGGACGCCCTTGGGGGGGGCTCGCGGCAATGAGCAGTTCTTC. It encodes CASSRTPLGGARGNEQFF. The chain recombines TRBV18 with TRBJ2-1; tentatively, D is TRBD2 (7 bases). The germline CDR1 and CDR2 sequences are KGHSH and LQKENI. V lost 4 bases and J 6 bases, leaving 25 bases between the germline ends. CDR3 length: 18 amino acids.

This clone was detected once. J is TRBJ2-5 and V is TRBV6-5; 8 bases match TRBD2. This CDR3 region has 13 residues. Germline V gene sequence: CDR1 MNHEY, CDR2 SVGAGI. J lost 5 bases, V lost 4 bases, and 3 bases had no gene match. CDR3 in amino acids: CASSSGGWETQYF. Here the CDR3 DNA reads TGTGCCAGCAGTTCGGGGGGGTGGGAGACCCAGTACTTC.

The V gene is TRBV15, the J gene TRBJ1-5; D may be TRBD1 (5 bases). V lost 0 bases and J 6 bases, leaving 12 bases between the germline ends. This CDR3 region has 15 residues. The germline V gene has CDR1 LNHNV and CDR2 YYDKDF (reference sequence). CDR3 amino acids: CATSRDLGGGQPQHF. CDR3 nucleotide sequence: TGTGCCACCAGCAGAGATCTGGGGGGGGGTCAGCCCCAGCATTTT.

The V and J genes are TRBV7-9 and TRBJ1-2, with TRBD1 identical over 7 bases. The CDR3 sequence is 16 residues long. J lost 4 bases, V lost 5 bases, and 13 bases had no gene match. Germline V gene data show CDR1 as SEHNR and CDR2 as FQNEAQ (reference sequence). CDR3 DNA: TGTGCCAGCAGCCAAAGTACAGGGGATGGGGGCTATGGCTACACCTTC. Its translation is CASSQSTGDGGYGYTF.

V is TRBV19 and J is TRBJ1-1; D is unresolved. The CDR3 contains 12 residues. Looked up from germline, CDR1 is LNHDA and CDR2 is SQIVND (reference sequence). V lost 3 bases to trimming and J lost 6 bases, with 8 bases between them. In DNA form, the CDR3 reads TGTGCCAGTAGTATGTCGAGGGCTGAAGCTTTCTTT. It translates to CASSMSRAEAFF.

This sequence joins TRBV2 and TRBJ2-3; the D is unclear. Germline V gene lookup returns CDR1 SNHLY and CDR2 FYNNEI. CDR3 length: 13 amino acids. Trimming left V 6 bases short and J 0 bases short, with 7 bases between. In DNA, the CDR3 is TGTGCCAGCAGCCCAGTTAGCACAGATACGCAGTATTTT. Protein product: CASSPVSTDTQYF.

J is TRBJ2-5 and V is TRBV6-5; D is possibly TRBD2 (5 bases). The CDR3 is 13 amino acids. Per the germline V gene, CDR1 is MNHEY and CDR2 is SVGAGI. Trimming shortened V by 6 bases and J by 5 bases, and 13 bases separated the two germline ends. This CDR3 is CASRPGLVETQYF. The CDR3 bases are TGTGCCAGCAGACCTGGACTCGTCGAGACCCAGTACTTC.

V gene TRBV3-1 (or the pseudogene TRBV3-2) combines with J gene TRBJ2-3, with 13 bases fitting TRBD2. CDR3 length equals 19 residues. V shed 2 bases, J shed 3 bases, and the junction held 11 bases outside the gene matches. CDR1 LGHDT and CDR2 YNNKEL come from the germline V gene (reference sequence). In DNA, the CDR3 is TGTGCCAGCAGCCAAAGTCCGGGACTAGCGGGGATTTGGACAGATACGCAGTATTTT. Translating it yields CASSQSPGLAGIWTDTQYF.

V gene TRBV10-1 combines with J gene TRBJ2-3, with 9 nucleotides matching TRBD1. Trimming cost V 5 bases and J 2 bases; bases outside gene matches: 5. The CDR3 length is 15 residues. Germline CDR1 WNHNN, CDR2 SYGVQD (reference sequence). The DNA of the CDR3 is TGCGCCAGCAGTAAGGGACAGGGCTACACAGATACGCAGTATTTT. Translation: CASSKGQGYTDTQYF.

There are a few counts of this clone. The genes are TRBV21-1 and TRBJ1-5; no check of the table's D call, TRBD1, against the DNA was made. TRBV21-1 is classified as a pseudogene. There are 15 residues in the CDR3. The CDR3 nucleotides are TGTGCCAGCAGCTTGCGGACAGCTAGCAATCAGCCCCAGCATTTT. The encoded protein is CASSLRTASNQPQHF.

V gene TRBV5-1 combines with J gene TRBJ2-3, with TRBD2 matching 9 bases. This CDR3 contains 18 residues. Germline CDR1 SGHRS, CDR2 YFSETQ. Germline trimming cut 6 bases from V and 0 bases from J; bases unmatched to any gene: 14. The CDR3 DNA follows: TGCGCCAGCACCCGCGCGGCTAGCGGGGTGACTAGCACAGATACGCAGTATTTT. Translated, it gives CASTRAASGVTSTDTQYF.

V and J are TRBV7-2 and TRBJ2-2; TRBD1 might be the D (5 bases). With 1 base removed from V and 3 bases from J, the gap between germline ends came to 12 bases. Germline-derived CDR1 and CDR2 are SGHTA and FQGNSA. CDR3 length: 16 amino acids. As DNA, the CDR3 is TGTGCCAGCAGCTTAGTTAGCACAGGCTACACCGGGGAGCTGTTTTTT. This gives the protein CASSLVSTGYTGELFF.

The genes are TRBV5-4 and TRBJ2-7; D possibly corresponds to TRBD2 (7 bases). This CDR3 is built from 15 residues. V dropped 4 bases and J dropped 6 bases, with 20 bases sitting between them. Germline CDR1 SGHNT, CDR2 YYREEE (reference sequence). DNA for the CDR3: TGTGCCAGCAGCCGGACGGGGGGCTGGTCCGGCGAGCAGTACTTC. Encoded protein: CASSRTGGWSGEQYF.